The 22 T cell receptor beta chains below come from one sample, sequenced in a study of response to subunit inactivated influenza vaccine (dated by TCRdb to 2016 to 2018). The library was produced with RT-PCR. Sequencing took place on an Illumina HiSeq 2500. The raw public data were reprocessed by TCRdb itself: fastp quality trimming at Q25, MiXCR clonotype calling, in-frame beta chains only. CDR3 protein duplicates are merged, each entry listing the most common genes and DNA. Within this sample are 530,000 or so distinct CDR3 sequences, with 10% to 15% of them counted one time only. Clones ranked in the top ten supply about 9.4% of the sample. Sequenced material: PBMCs from blood, taken on the day of vaccination. Receptor source: a man aged 50 or older who received an inactivated influenza vaccine. Donor details come from another sample of the same person, matched by shared clones.

This clonotype showed up many times. The V gene is TRBV5-1, the J gene TRBJ2-3, with D possibly TRBD1 on 5 matching bases. The germline V gene has CDR1 SGHRS and CDR2 YFSETQ. V dropped 1 base and J dropped 3 bases, with 9 bases sitting between them. The CDR3 consists of 14 residues. CDR3 nucleotide sequence: TGCGCCAGCAGCTTGCCAGGGCGGACAGATACGCAGTATTTT. Residues: CASSLPGRTDTQYF.

This clonotype showed up many times. The rearrangement links TRBV3-1 to TRBJ2-1; D not certain. Germline V gives CDR1 LGHDT, CDR2 YNNKEL (reference sequence). V was shortened by 0 bases and J by 12 bases, with 9 bases between the two germline ends. The CDR3 totals 12 residues. The CDR3 reads CASSQETEAQFF. CDR3 nucleotide sequence: TGTGCCAGCAGCCAAGAAACCGAGGCGCAGTTCTTC.

There are a few counts of this clonotype. V gene TRBV12-3 or TRBV12-4 combines with J gene TRBJ2-1, with TRBD2 matching 7 bases. The CDR3 spans 14 residues. With 3 bases clipped from V and 9 bases from J, the junction kept 8 bases outside the gene matches. The CDR3 is CASSFRRESSEQFF. CDR3 sequence (DNA): TGTGCCAGCAGTTTTCGGCGGGAGTCTAGTGAGCAGTTCTTC.

This clonotype was observed many times. The chain combines TRBV12-3 or TRBV12-4 with TRBJ2-7, with D possibly TRBD1 on 6 matching bases. V gave up 5 bases and J gave up 2 bases, with 10 bases separating them. This CDR3 comprises 13 residues. CDR3 in amino acids: CASSARDTYEQYF. CDR3 DNA sequence: TGTGCCAGCAGTGCCCGGGACACCTACGAGCAGTACTTC.

This chain connects TRBV14 to TRBJ2-1; D possibly corresponds to TRBD1 (6 bases). Between the trimmed V and J ends, which lost 5 bases and 3 bases, there was a span of 17 bases. Germline V gene lookup returns CDR1 SGHDN and CDR2 FVKESK. This CDR3 is 16 amino acids long. CDR3 region: CASSTTGISFYNEQFF. The CDR3 DNA reads as TGTGCCAGCAGCACGACAGGCATTTCGTTCTACAATGAGCAGTTCTTC.

This clonotype was seen many times. V is TRBV20-1 and J is TRBJ2-1; 9 bases match TRBD2. This CDR3 comprises 14 residues. CDR1 and CDR2 (germline): DFQATT, SNEGSKA (reference sequence). The V gene end was trimmed by 3 bases and the J gene end by 7 bases; junction bases not matched to a gene: 7. The CDR3 DNA reads as TGCAGTGCTAGCGGGGGGACTAGCATAAATGAGCAGTTCTTC. Translation gives CSASGGTSINEQFF.

The chain carries TRBV7-8 and TRBJ2-6; D is unclear. Germline CDR1 and CDR2: SGHVS and FQNEAQ. Trimming took off 7 bases at V and 1 base at J, with 23 bases between the two ends. The CDR3 is 19 amino acids. CDR3 in amino acids: CASNPHSETLVSGANVLTF. In DNA form, the CDR3 reads TGTGCCAGCAACCCCCACTCGGAGACGTTGGTTTCTGGGGCCAACGTCCTGACTTTC.

J is TRBJ2-2 and V is TRBV6-2 or TRBV6-3; a possible D gene is TRBD2 (6 bases). Germline V gives CDR1 MNHEY, CDR2 SVGEGT. V gave up 5 bases and J gave up 6 bases, with 22 bases separating them. The CDR3 is made up of 17 amino acids. This CDR3 is CASSHQRVAAIPGELFF. CDR3 coding DNA: TGTGCCAGCAGTCATCAGCGGGTAGCGGCGATACCCGGGGAGCTGTTTTTT.

The sample holds a few counts of this clonotype. V and J are TRBV5-1 and TRBJ2-7; perhaps TRBD1 as D (6 bases). This CDR3 is 12 amino acids long. The germline V and J ends were trimmed by 5 bases and 6 bases, with 12 bases remaining between them. Germline loops: CDR1 SGHRS, CDR2 YFSETQ. CDR3 in DNA: TGCGCCAGCAGTTCCCCAGGGGCCGAGCAGTACTTC. The encoded protein is CASSSPGAEQYF.

This clonotype was observed many times. V and J are TRBV7-8 and TRBJ1-1, with unresolved D. V lost 0 bases and J lost 7, with 6 bases in between. The V gene's germline CDR1 is SGHVS and CDR2 FQNEAQ. The CDR3 runs to 12 residues. The chain's CDR3 is CASSLAGREAFF. DNA for the CDR3: TGTGCCAGCAGCTTAGCGGGCCGTGAAGCTTTCTTT.

This chain joins TRBV6-6 and TRBJ1-1; D is uncertain. V gave up 5 bases and J gave up 3 bases, with 7 bases separating them. Per germline, CDR1 MNHNY and CDR2 SVGAGI (reference sequence). The CDR3 consists of 12 residues. The chain's CDR3 is CASSNRYTEAFF. The CDR3 region has the DNA TGTGCCAGCAGTAACCGGTACACTGAAGCTTTCTTT.

There are a few counts of this clonotype. The chain uses TRBV10-3 and TRBJ2-5; D remains ambiguous. Germline V gives CDR1 ENHRY, CDR2 SYGVKD. V was trimmed by 2 bases and J by 0 bases, leaving 1 base between them. The CDR3 sequence is 12 residues long. In DNA, the CDR3 is TGTGCCATCAGTGAGGACCAAGAGACCCAGTACTTC. Encoded protein: CAISEDQETQYF.

The V gene is TRBV7-2, the J gene TRBJ2-1; 10 bases line up with TRBD2. Germline-derived CDR1 and CDR2 are SGHTA and FQGNSA. CDR3 length equals 16 residues. The trim removed 5 bases at V and 4 bases at J, leaving 8 bases unmatched. The CDR3 DNA reads as TGTGCCAGCAGCGCAACCGGGACTAGCGTTTACAATGAGCAGTTCTTC. Residues: CASSATGTSVYNEQFF.

The chain uses TRBV6-2 or TRBV6-3 and TRBJ1-2; D is perhaps TRBD1 (5 bases). The germline V gene encodes CDR1 MNHEY and CDR2 SVGEGT. V shed 4 bases and J shed 2 bases, with 11 bases lying between them. The CDR3 spans 14 residues. The CDR3 loop reads CASSWPQGNYGYTF. CDR3 bases: TGTGCCAGCAGTTGGCCTCAGGGAAACTATGGCTACACCTTC.

The J gene is TRBJ1-5, the V gene TRBV28; D not certain. The CDR3 has 12 amino acids. Trimming stripped 6 bases from V and 6 bases from J, with 9 bases between. Germline V CDR1 and CDR2: MDHEN, SYDVKM. CDR3 region: CASREGSQPQHF. The CDR3 region has the DNA TGTGCCAGCAGGGAAGGGAGTCAGCCCCAGCATTTT.

This clonotype was found many times. Written as DNA, the CDR3 is TGCAGCGTTCGGCGGGGGACCCAGTACTTC. Translated, it gives CSVRRGTQYF. The chain joins TRBV29-1 to TRBJ2-5; D is possibly TRBD2 (6 bases). Germline V gives CDR1 SQVTM, CDR2 ANQGSEA. The CDR3 consists of 10 residues. V lost 5 bases and J lost 7, with 8 bases in between.

This clonotype was counted a few times. The chain recombines TRBV20-1 with TRBJ2-2; D gene uncertain. The V and J ends lost 5 bases and 9 bases respectively, with 25 bases between them. This CDR3 is built from 16 residues. CDR1 is DFQATT and CDR2 is SNEGSKA in the germline V gene (reference sequence). The CDR3 reads CSAPSPTSRLARELFF. The CDR3 DNA is TGCAGTGCTCCCTCTCCGACGAGTAGATTAGCCCGGGAGCTGTTTTTT.

This clonotype was seen ten or more times. The V gene is TRBV10-3, the J gene TRBJ2-1; D possibly corresponds to TRBD2 (6 bases). The V and J ends lost 8 bases and 1 base respectively, with 9 bases between them. The CDR3 totals 13 residues. The germline gives CDR1 ENHRY, CDR2 SYGVKD. CDR3 protein: CAILAQSYNEQFF. Written as DNA, the CDR3 is TGTGCCATCCTAGCGCAGTCCTACAATGAGCAGTTCTTC.

The gene calls are TRBV5-1 and TRBJ2-7; D is ambiguous. There are 15 residues in the CDR3. Germline V lookup: CDR1 SGHRS, CDR2 YFSETQ. The ends were cut back, 4 bases at V and 0 bases at J, with 14 bases in the middle. The CDR3: CASSPGPDASYEQYF. The CDR3 nucleotides read TGCGCCAGCAGCCCAGGTCCAGATGCCTCCTACGAGCAGTACTTC.

This clonotype was seen only a few times. As DNA, the CDR3 is TGTGCCAGCAGCTTAGATGGGACTAGCCTCCAGACCCAGTACTTC. Protein sequence: CASSLDGTSLQTQYF. V usage is TRBV7-3 and J usage is TRBJ2-5; 9 bases are shared with TRBD2. V lost 2 bases, J lost 6 bases, and 7 bases stayed unmatched. This CDR3 is built from 15 residues. The germline gives CDR1 SGHTA, CDR2 FQGTGA.

This clonotype was recorded at least ten times. This chain joins TRBV5-1 and TRBJ2-1, with D uncertain. V dropped 4 bases and J dropped 7 bases, with 9 bases sitting between them. The CDR3 is 12 amino acids. Per germline, CDR1 SGHRS and CDR2 YFSETQ. The CDR3: CASSGVGNEQFF. The CDR3 DNA reads as TGCGCCAGCAGCGGGGTTGGGAATGAGCAGTTCTTC.

In this sample, this clonotype turned up many times. This sequence joins TRBV3-1 and TRBJ2-7; TRBD2 is a possible D gene (5 bases). This CDR3 has 13 residues. Per germline, CDR1 LGHDT and CDR2 YNNKEL (reference sequence). Trimming left V 5 bases short and J 2 bases short, with 10 bases between. CDR3 sequence: CASSDHGTYEQYF. In DNA form, the CDR3 reads TGTGCCAGCAGCGACCACGGGACCTACGAGCAGTACTTC.